Listed below are T cell receptor beta chains from one sample, sequenced in a study of T cells in narcolepsy. Profiled with immunoSEQ multiplex PCR; TCRdb holds only in-frame clones, not every one. The data hold about 15,000 clones, with 65% to 90% observed a single time. Sequencing was performed on memory (CD45RA-) CD4+ T cells from blood. The receptors stem from a human donor in good health. Both conserved end residues are part of each CDR3. The D gene is left open where the match is weak. Part of the rows lack a size; the others show once, few, many or a class for expanded clones.

CDR3nt	CDR3aa	abundance	v_gene	j_gene	d_gene
TGTGCCAGCAGCTTACCGGGTGGCTACACCTTC	CASSLPGGYTF	.	TRBV11-2	TRBJ1-2	.
TGTGCCAGCTCACTTAATTCCCGACCTGGGGGATCCTACGAGCAGTACTTC	CASSLNSRPGGSYEQYF	.	TRBV18	TRBJ2-7	.
TGCGCCAGCAGCTTGCGGGCGGGAGGGCCACCGGAGACCCAGTACTTC	CASSLRAGGPPETQYF	.	TRBV5-1	TRBJ2-5	TRBD2
TGTGCCAGCAGCGTAGTGGCGGGGACCACTGAAGCTTTCTTT	CASSVVAGTTEAFF	.	TRBV9	TRBJ1-1	.
TGCGCCAGCAGCTTGGCCAGCACGAATACTGGAAACACCATATATTTT	CASSLASTNTGNTIYF	.	TRBV5-1	TRBJ1-3	.
TGTGCCAGAAAACACGGCGAGCAGTACTTC	CARKHGEQYF	.	TRBV6-1	TRBJ2-7	.
TGTGCCAGCAGCTTAGCGTTTTCGACTAGCGGGGGGAAAGCCGAGCAGTACTTC	CASSLAFSTSGGKAEQYF	.	TRBV7-2	TRBJ2-7	TRBD2
TGTGCCAGCGCCTGGGACAGGGGGACAGATACGCAGTATTTT	CASAWDRGTDTQYF	.	TRBV21-1	TRBJ2-3	.
TGCGCCAGCAGCGCGTCAGACAGGGGCGCGGAAAAACTGTTTTTT	CASSASDRGAEKLFF	.	TRBV5-1	TRBJ1-4	TRBD1
TGTGCCAGTTCCCGGGGGGATACGCAGTATTTT	CASSRGDTQYF	.	TRBV28	TRBJ2-3	.
TGTGCCAGTAGTGAGACTGGTTTAAGAGATACGCAGTATTTT	CASSETGLRDTQYF	.	TRBV19	TRBJ2-3	.
TGCGCCAGCAGCTTACAGCCGGCCATGGAAGCTTTCTTT	CASSLQPAMEAFF	.	TRBV5-1	TRBJ1-1	.
TGTGCCAGTAGTCCCCTCGGGGGCCTCCCAGATACGCAGTATTTT	CASSPLGGLPDTQYF	.	TRBV19	TRBJ2-3	.
TGTGCCAGCAGCAAACAAAATACTGTGGGCGGATGCGAAAAACTGTTTTTT	CASSKQNTVGGCEKLFF	.	TRBV21-1	TRBJ1-4	.
TGTGCCAGCAGCCGTGGAGGCACCTACGAGCAGTACTTC	CASSRGGTYEQYF	.	TRBV7-9	TRBJ2-7	.
TGTGCCAGCAGTTACCCTGGCCCTCTCGGTCGAGCTTTCTTT	CASSYPGPLGRAFF	few	TRBV6-5	TRBJ1-1	.
TGTGCCAGTAGTGACAGGGAAACGAACACTGAAGCTTTCTTT	CASSDRETNTEAFF	medium-sized	TRBV19	TRBJ1-1	TRBD1
TGTGCCAGCAGTACCAGCGGGAGCTCCTACAATGAGCAGTTCTTC	CASSTSGSSYNEQFF	.	TRBV6-1	TRBJ2-1	TRBD2
TGTGCCACATCCCCTGGGGACAGGAAAAATTCACCCCTCCACTTT	CATSPGDRKNSPLHF	.	TRBV5-4	TRBJ1-6	TRBD1
TGTGCCAGCAGCCAGGGTCAGGGGGCACGCAGGCATGAGCAGTTCTTC	CASSQGQGARRHEQFF	.	TRBV7-8	TRBJ2-1	TRBD1
TGTGCCAGCAGCTTGATGGCTGGGAAAGAGACCCAGTACTTC	CASSLMAGKETQYF	few	TRBV5-4	TRBJ2-5	.
TGTGCCTGGAGTGCGGACAGGGGGCAGAGGGAGCAGTACTTC	CAWSADRGQREQYF	.	TRBV30	TRBJ2-7	TRBD1
TGTGCCAGCAGCCCAGTTCGGACAGGGCGGGGCACTGAAGCTTTCTTT	CASSPVRTGRGTEAFF	.	TRBV5-6	TRBJ1-1	TRBD1
TGTGCCAGCAGCTTAGAGGGTGGCCCCTCCTACGAGCAGTACTTC	CASSLEGGPSYEQYF	once	TRBV7-2	TRBJ2-7	.
TGTGCCAGCAGTTTTAGACCCACTGAAGCTTTCTTT	CASSFRPTEAFF	once	TRBV6-6	TRBJ1-1	.
TGTGCCAAAACCACCGGGACAAGCTACACTGAAGCTTTCTTT	CAKTTGTSYTEAFF	.	TRBV19	TRBJ1-1	.
TGTGCCAGTAGTTTCTTGGGCACCGGGGAGCTGTTTTTT	CASSFLGTGELFF	.	TRBV19	TRBJ2-2	.
TGTGCCAGCAGTTTTGGGACAGCGCCTGAAAAACTGTTTTTT	CASSFGTAPEKLFF	few	TRBV27	TRBJ1-4	TRBD1
TGTGCCAGCAGCCGACGGACCCAAGAGACCCAGTACTTC	CASSRRTQETQYF	.	TRBV7-3	TRBJ2-5	.
TGCAGTCCCGCCTACAAGAATGGCTACACCTTC	CSPAYKNGYTF	.	TRBV20-1	TRBJ1-2	.
TGTGCCAGCAGCCCGGCGGGTAGTCAGCCCCAGCATTTT	CASSPAGSQPQHF	.	TRBV6-1	TRBJ1-5	.
TGTGCCAGCAGCTTACCCCAGGCTGACGAGCAGTACTTC	CASSLPQADEQYF	once	TRBV7-8	TRBJ2-7	.
TGTGCCAGCAGCCCGCTAAGCGGGGACCGAGATACGCAGTATTTT	CASSPLSGDRDTQYF	.	TRBV7-2	TRBJ2-3	TRBD2
TGTGCCAGCAGTGAAGGAGACTCCTACAATGAGCAGTTCTTC	CASSEGDSYNEQFF	.	TRBV6-4	TRBJ2-1	.
TGCGCCAGCAGCCAAGAGGTCGACAGGTTACATCAGCCCCAGCATTTT	CASSQEVDRLHQPQHF	.	TRBV4-3	TRBJ1-5	.
TGTGCCAGCAGCAGAACCGGGACAGGGCCCTCTGGGGCCAACGTCCTGACTTTC	CASSRTGTGPSGANVLTF	once	TRBV5-6	TRBJ2-6	TRBD1
TGTGCCAGCAGGGAGGCGGCGGTGGAGACCCAGTACTTC	CASREAAVETQYF	medium-sized	TRBV2	TRBJ2-5	.
TGTGCCAGCAGCTTGTCCCGGTGGGGGTCTAGCGTCTCCTACGAGCAGTACTTC	CASSLSRWGSSVSYEQYF	.	TRBV5-6	TRBJ2-7	.
TGTGCCAGCAGCCCTGGAACCACCGGGGAGCTGTTTTTT	CASSPGTTGELFF	.	TRBV28	TRBJ2-2	.
TGTGCCATCAGTGAGTTGCGAACTAGCGGGGGCCCATCCTACAATGAGCAGTTCTTC	CAISELRTSGGPSYNEQFF	.	TRBV10-3	TRBJ2-1	TRBD2
TGTGCCAGCAGCTTAGGGCCAGGGGGCAGTCGAGGGGACTATGGCTACACCTTC	CASSLGPGGSRGDYGYTF	.	TRBV7-9	TRBJ1-2	TRBD1
TGTGCCAGCAGCCAGGGACAGGGGACAGTCTATGGCTACACCTTC	CASSQGQGTVYGYTF	.	TRBV7-2	TRBJ1-2	TRBD1
TGTGCCAGCATCCTACAGGGGTGGGCCACAGATACGCAGTATTTT	CASILQGWATDTQYF	.	TRBV11-2	TRBJ2-3	TRBD1
TGTGCCAGCAGTTACTCGGGGGGTTGGACTGAAGCTTTCTTT	CASSYSGGWTEAFF	.	TRBV6-6	TRBJ1-1	.
TGTGCCAGCAGCCCCCAAGGGTTTCTGGTCCAAGAGACCCAGTACTTC	CASSPQGFLVQETQYF	.	TRBV7-9	TRBJ2-5	.
TGTGCCAGCAGCCTAGCGCCCAATTCACCCCTCCACTTT	CASSLAPNSPLHF	.	TRBV7-6	TRBJ1-6	.
TGCGCCAGCAGCCAAGTTGGGACAGGGGGTTTGGCTGGGGCCAACGTCCTGACTTTC	CASSQVGTGGLAGANVLTF	few	TRBV4-1	TRBJ2-6	TRBD1
TGTGCCAGCTCACCGATGATGGCGGGATCCACCGGGGAGCTGTTTTTT	CASSPMMAGSTGELFF	.	TRBV18	TRBJ2-2	.
TGTGCCAGCAGTGAAGGACAGTATAGCAATCAGCCCCAGCATTTT	CASSEGQYSNQPQHF	.	TRBV2	TRBJ1-5	.
TGTGCCAGCAGCTTAGCAGGGGGGAATCAGCCCCAGCATTTT	CASSLAGGNQPQHF	.	TRBV5-5	TRBJ1-5	TRBD1
TGTGCCAGCAGCCAAGTCGGGACAGGGGAGTCGGCTAACTATGGCTACACCTTC	CASSQVGTGESANYGYTF	.	TRBV4-2	TRBJ1-2	TRBD1
TGCAGCGTTGGATCGTGGGACTTCCAAGAGACCCAGTACTTC	CSVGSWDFQETQYF	.	TRBV29-1	TRBJ2-5	.